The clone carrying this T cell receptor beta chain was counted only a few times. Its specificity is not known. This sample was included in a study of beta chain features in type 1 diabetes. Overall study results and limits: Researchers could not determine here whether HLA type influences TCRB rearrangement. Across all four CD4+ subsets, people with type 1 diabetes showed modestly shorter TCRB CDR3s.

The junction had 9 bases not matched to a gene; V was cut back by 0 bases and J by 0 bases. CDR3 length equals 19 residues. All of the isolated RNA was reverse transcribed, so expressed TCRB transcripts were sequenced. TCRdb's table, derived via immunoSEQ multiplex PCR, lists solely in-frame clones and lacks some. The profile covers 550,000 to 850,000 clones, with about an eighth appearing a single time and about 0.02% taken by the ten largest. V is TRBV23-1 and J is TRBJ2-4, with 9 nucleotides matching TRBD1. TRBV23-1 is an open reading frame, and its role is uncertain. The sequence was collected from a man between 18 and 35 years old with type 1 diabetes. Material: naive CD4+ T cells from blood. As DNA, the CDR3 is TGCGCCAGCAGTCAATCAAAGGGGGACAGGGAGGGAGCCAAAAACATTCAGTACTTC. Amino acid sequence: CASSQSKGDREGAKNIQYF.